These 20 T cell receptor beta chains were all obtained from the same sample, sequenced in a study of T cell repertoires in cytomegalovirus infection. TCRdb re-analysed the reads in MiXCR, keeping a single row per CDR3 protein. The sample gives fewer than 1,000,000 distinct CDR3 sequences, less than 40% of which show up once; roughly 13% is in the top ten. Which antigens these TCRs recognize remains unknown. This specimen consisted of cultured CD8+ T cells from PBMCs, obtained from culture after CMV antigen stimulation. The source is a human donor in good health (CMV status not recorded). Some clones in this sample may be carry-over from other donors' samples.

This chain links TRBV19 with TRBJ1-1, with D tentatively TRBD1 (6 bases). Germline CDR1 LNHDA, CDR2 SQIVND (reference sequence). The length of the CDR3 is 15 residues. Trimming removed 7 bases at V and 3 bases at J, with 18 bases between. CDR3 residues: CASTPRGRTDTEAFF. In DNA, the CDR3 is TGTGCCAGTACCCCTCGGGGGCGAACGGACACTGAAGCTTTCTTT.

V gene TRBV20-1 combines with J gene TRBJ2-7; D ambiguous. CDR1 and CDR2 from the germline V gene are DFQATT and SNEGSKA (reference sequence). The CDR3 is 13 amino acids. V was clipped by 2 bases and J by 3 bases, with 11 bases between them. DNA of the CDR3: TGCAGTGCTAGACCCTCCTACAGCTACGAGCAGTACTTC. Protein: CSARPSYSYEQYF.

To note about this clonotype: The germline gene is not matched at one end of the junction; a read error may be the cause. The chain combines TRBV5-6 with TRBJ2-5; the match to TRBD2 covers 7 bases. The length of the CDR3 is 13 residues. Germline lookup yields CDR1 SGHDT and CDR2 YYEEEE. The chain's CDR3 is CASRLGGEETQYF. The CDR3 nucleotides are TGTGCCAGCCGCTTGGGGGGGGAGGAGACCCAGTACTTC.

Ten or more counts support this clonotype. The chain recombines TRBV4-1 with TRBJ1-5; the D is unclear. There are 13 residues in the CDR3. Deletions cut 0 bases from V and 5 bases from J, with 5 bases between. Germline CDR1 reads MGHRA; CDR2 reads YSYEKL. CDR3 sequence reads: CASSQDGDQPQHF. In DNA form, the CDR3 reads TGCGCCAGCAGCCAAGACGGGGATCAGCCCCAGCATTTT.

The table lists this clonotype with a few counts. The genes are TRBV7-9 and TRBJ2-7; either TRBD1 or TRBD2 may fit D (6 bases each). V dropped 5 bases and J dropped 2 bases, with 13 bases sitting between them. The CDR3 covers 14 residues. In germline, CDR1 is SEHNR, CDR2 FQNEAQ (reference sequence). The DNA for the CDR3 is TGTGCCAGCAGCCCTCGCGGGACACCCTACGAGCAGTACGTC. Translated: CASSPRGTPYEQYV.

This clonotype turned up a few times. The J gene is TRBJ2-1, the V gene TRBV7-6; D uncertain. Trimming removed 5 bases from V and 6 bases from J, with 11 bases in between. Per the germline V gene, CDR1 is SGHVS and CDR2 is FNYEAQ. The CDR3 length is 13 residues. Here the CDR3 DNA reads TGTGCCAGCAGCCAGGCAGGCATCAATGAGCAGTTCTTC. This sequence encodes CASSQAGINEQFF.

The chain uses TRBV27 and TRBJ2-1; 12 bases are a match to TRBD2. The trim removed 6 bases at V and 5 bases at J, leaving 5 bases unmatched. The length of the CDR3 is 15 residues. The germline gives CDR1 MNHEY, CDR2 SMNVEV (reference sequence). The chain's CDR3 is CASRSLAGGDNEQFF. CDR3 sequence (DNA): TGTGCCAGCAGATCCCTAGCGGGGGGGGACAATGAGCAGTTCTTC.

The CDR3 DNA reads TGTGCCAGCAACCCCGACCAGGGCACTGAAGCTTTCTTT. As protein: CASNPDQGTEAFF. J is TRBJ1-1 and V is TRBV7-9, with TRBD1 as a possible D gene (5 bases). Germline values: CDR1 SEHNR, CDR2 FQNEAQ (reference sequence). This CDR3 is built from 13 residues. Deletions cut 7 bases from V and 4 bases from J, with 13 bases between.

This clonotype was counted many times. The gene calls are TRBV7-6 and TRBJ2-6, with D maybe TRBD2 (5 bases). Germline CDR1 reads SGHVS; CDR2 reads FNYEAQ. This CDR3 is 15 amino acids long. V gave up 5 bases and J gave up 4 bases, with 12 bases separating them. CDR3 protein: CASSPSGIGANVLTF. The CDR3 bases are TGTGCCAGCAGCCCCTCGGGGATCGGGGCCAACGTCCTGACTTTC.

V is TRBV6-2 or TRBV6-3 and J is TRBJ2-3, with D possibly matching TRBD2 (5 bases). CDR1 MNHEY and CDR2 SVGEGT come from the germline V gene. Trimming removed 2 bases at V and 2 bases at J, with 8 bases between. CDR3 length: 14 residues. The CDR3 region is CASSYNGNTDTQYF. CDR3 nucleotide sequence: TGTGCCAGCAGTTACAACGGGAACACAGATACGCAGTATTTT.

The V and J genes are TRBV7-9 and TRBJ2-1; maybe TRBD2 (5 bases). The V and J ends lost 3 bases and 10 bases respectively, with 13 bases between them. Germline CDR1 and CDR2: SEHNR and FQNEAQ (reference sequence). The CDR3 has 13 amino acids. The CDR3 protein is CASSFPLAQEQFF. CDR3 coding DNA: TGTGCCAGCAGCTTTCCCCTAGCTCAGGAGCAGTTCTTC.

The rearrangement joins TRBV27 to TRBJ2-5, with 11 nucleotides matching TRBD2. The J segment lost 1 base and the V segment lost 6 bases, leaving 7 bases of the junction unmatched. CDR3 length equals 16 residues. Germline lookup yields CDR1 MNHEY and CDR2 SMNVEV (reference sequence). The CDR3 DNA sequence: TGTGCCAGCAGGGCCTGGACTAGCGGGCCCCAAGAGACCCAGTACTTC. Its translation is CASRAWTSGPQETQYF.

The chain uses TRBV7-2 and TRBJ1-6, with D perhaps matching TRBD1 (6 bases). Germline V lookup: CDR1 SGHTA, CDR2 FQGNSA. V gave up 8 bases and J gave up 7 bases, with 12 bases separating them. This CDR3 contains 13 residues. CDR3 nucleotide sequence: TGTGCCAGCGCAGGGGTAGGGAATTCACCCCTCCACTTT. Its protein is CASAGVGNSPLHF.

CDR3 in DNA: TGTGCCAGCAGACTCGACAGGGGTGATGGCTACACCTTC. It encodes CASRLDRGDGYTF. The chain employs TRBV7-9 and TRBJ1-2; 8 nucleotides match TRBD1. This CDR3 contains 13 residues. J lost 6 bases, V lost 6 bases, and 6 bases had no gene match. Germline V gives CDR1 SEHNR, CDR2 FQNEAQ (reference sequence).

This clonotype was recorded only once. The gene calls are TRBV27 and TRBJ2-7, with 10 bases matching TRBD1. J was trimmed by 2 bases and V by 0 bases; bases with no gene match: 4. Germline CDR1 reads MNHEY; CDR2 reads SMNVEV (reference sequence). The CDR3 sequence is 16 residues long. The CDR3, as DNA: TGTGCCAGCAGTTTATCCCGGGACAGGGGAGCCTACGAGCAGTACTTC. This codes for CASSLSRDRGAYEQYF.

A remark on this clonotype: At one end, the junction sequence differs from germline, possibly due to a read error. The V call is TRBV12-3 or TRBV12-4, the J call TRBJ1-5, with D uncertain. There are 13 residues in the CDR3. DNA of the CDR3: TGTGTCAGCACCAAATTGGGGAATCAGCCCCAGCATTTT. Encoded protein: CVSTKLGNQPQHF.

The chain couples TRBV6-2 or TRBV6-3 to TRBJ1-1; maybe TRBD1 (5 bases). The ends were cut back, 6 bases at V and 0 bases at J, with 11 bases in the middle. The CDR3 loop spans 14 amino acids. Germline CDR1 is MNHEY and CDR2 is SVGEGT. The CDR3 protein is CASSQNRLNTEAFF. As DNA, the CDR3 is TGTGCCAGCAGCCAGAACAGGTTGAACACTGAAGCTTTCTTT.

In its sample, this clonotype was seen a few times. This chain uses TRBV10-3 with TRBJ2-7; TRBD1 agrees at 7 bases. This CDR3 contains 14 residues. The V and J ends lost 6 bases and 0 bases, in that order; junction bases with no gene match: 5. Per germline, CDR1 ENHRY and CDR2 SYGVKD. The CDR3 is CAIRTGLSSYEQYV. CDR3 nucleotide sequence: TGTGCCATCAGGACAGGGCTCAGCTCCTACGAGCAGTACGTC.

This clonotype was observed many times. This chain links TRBV7-2 with TRBJ1-3, with 8 nucleotides matching TRBD1. Trimming removed 2 bases from V and 4 bases from J; junction bases left unmatched: 7. The CDR3 contains 16 residues. The germline V gene encodes CDR1 SGHTA and CDR2 FQGNSA. CDR3 coding DNA: TGTGCCAGCAGCTTACCACCGGGACAGGCAGGAAACACCATATATTTT. Protein sequence: CASSLPPGQAGNTIYF.

This clonotype was seen more than once but under ten times. The CDR3, as DNA: TGTGCCAGCAGCCCCGGGGACAGGGACCCGAGGAGGGGGCGTGAGACCCAGTACTTC. Translation gives CASSPGDRDPRRGRETQYF. This chain connects TRBV7-2 to TRBJ2-5; 9 positions match TRBD1. V was clipped by 5 bases and J by 5 bases; unmatched bases: 21. This CDR3 region has 19 residues. Germline CDR1 reads SGHTA; CDR2 reads FQGNSA.